This T cell receptor beta chain was identified in a study of a mutant IDH1 vaccine in newly diagnosed glioma. A remark on this clone: Its antigen remains unidentified.

The CDR3 totals 15 residues. Germline values: CDR1 SGHNT, CDR2 YYREEE (reference sequence). V was cut by 2 bases and J by 3 bases, with 11 bases left in between. The time point is: week 5, during vaccination. Each dose of the vaccine consisted of 300 ug of mutant IDH1 20-mer peptide, with topical imiquimod. TCRdb keeps only in-frame clones here, not all; method: immunoSEQ multiplex PCR. The repertoire holds almost 30,000 clones, with roughly nine tenths as singletons. This specimen consisted of peripheral blood mononuclear cells (PBMCs), obtained from a glioma patient whose treatment included an IDH1 peptide vaccine. This chain links TRBV5-4 with TRBJ1-4; perhaps TRBD1 as D (6 bases). This clonotype was sampled from a woman between 40 and 55 years old with glioma. Some clones in this sample may be carry-over from other donors' samples. CDR3 amino acids: CASSFMSGANEKLFF. The DNA for the CDR3 is TGTGCCAGCAGCTTTATGTCAGGGGCTAATGAAAAACTGTTTTTT.